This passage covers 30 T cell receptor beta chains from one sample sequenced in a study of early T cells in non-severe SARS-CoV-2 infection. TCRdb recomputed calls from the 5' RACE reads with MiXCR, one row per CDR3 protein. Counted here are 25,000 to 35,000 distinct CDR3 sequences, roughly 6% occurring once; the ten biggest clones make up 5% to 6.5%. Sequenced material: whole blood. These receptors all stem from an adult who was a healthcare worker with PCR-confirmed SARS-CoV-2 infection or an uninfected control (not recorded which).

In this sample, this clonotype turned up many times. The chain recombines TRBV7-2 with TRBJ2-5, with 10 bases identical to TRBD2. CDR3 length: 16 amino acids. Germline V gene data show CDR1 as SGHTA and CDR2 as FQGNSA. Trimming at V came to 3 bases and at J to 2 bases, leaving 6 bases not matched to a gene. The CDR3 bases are TGTGCCAGCAGCTTCCAAGCGGGAGGGGGTCAAGAGACCCAGTACTTC. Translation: CASSFQAGGGQETQYF.

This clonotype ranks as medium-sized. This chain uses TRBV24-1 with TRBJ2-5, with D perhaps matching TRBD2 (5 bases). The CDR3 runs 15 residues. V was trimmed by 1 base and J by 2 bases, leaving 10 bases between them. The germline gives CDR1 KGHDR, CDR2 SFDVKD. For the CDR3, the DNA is TGTGCCACCAGTGATTTCCTCGGGGTTCAAGAGACCCAGTACTTC. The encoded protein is CATSDFLGVQETQYF.

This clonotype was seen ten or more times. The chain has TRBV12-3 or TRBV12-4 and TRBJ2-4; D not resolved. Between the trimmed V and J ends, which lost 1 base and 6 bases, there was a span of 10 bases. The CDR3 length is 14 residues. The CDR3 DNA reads TGTGCCAGCAGTTTAGGCAGCAGTAGAAACATTCAGTACTTC. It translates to CASSLGSSRNIQYF.

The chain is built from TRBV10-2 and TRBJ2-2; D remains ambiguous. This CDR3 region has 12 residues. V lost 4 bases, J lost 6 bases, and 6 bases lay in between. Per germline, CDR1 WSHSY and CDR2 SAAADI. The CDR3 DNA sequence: TGCGCCAGCAGTGCATTCGCCGGGGAGCTGTTTTTT. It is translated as CASSAFAGELFF.

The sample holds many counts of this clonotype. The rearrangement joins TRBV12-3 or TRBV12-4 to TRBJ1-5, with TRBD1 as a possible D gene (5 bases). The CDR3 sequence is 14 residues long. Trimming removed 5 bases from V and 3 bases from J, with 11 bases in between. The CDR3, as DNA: TGTGCCAGCAGTCCCGGGACGAACAATCAGCCCCAGCATTTT. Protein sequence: CASSPGTNNQPQHF.

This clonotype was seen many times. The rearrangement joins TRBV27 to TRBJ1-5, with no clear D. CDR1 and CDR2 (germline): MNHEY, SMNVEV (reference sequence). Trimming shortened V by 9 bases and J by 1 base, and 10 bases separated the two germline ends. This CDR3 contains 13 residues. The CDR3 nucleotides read TGTGCCAGTCTAGGGCTCAGCAATCAGCCCCAGCATTTT. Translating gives CASLGLSNQPQHF.

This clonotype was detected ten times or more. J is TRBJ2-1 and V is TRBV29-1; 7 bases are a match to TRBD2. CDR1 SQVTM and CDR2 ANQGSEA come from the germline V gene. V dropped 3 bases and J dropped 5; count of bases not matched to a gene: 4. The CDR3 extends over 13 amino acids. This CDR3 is CSVEGGDHNEQFF. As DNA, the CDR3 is TGCAGCGTTGAGGGGGGGGACCACAATGAGCAGTTCTTC.

The CDR3 reads CASSMGLAGEYTDTQYF. For the CDR3, the DNA is TGTGCCAGCAGCATGGGACTAGCGGGAGAGTACACAGATACGCAGTATTTT. The V and J genes are TRBV5-4 and TRBJ2-3; 14 positions match TRBD2. V was pared by 4 bases and J by 2 bases, with 6 bases of the junction left unmatched. Per germline, CDR1 SGHNT and CDR2 YYREEE (reference sequence). This CDR3 has 17 amino acids.

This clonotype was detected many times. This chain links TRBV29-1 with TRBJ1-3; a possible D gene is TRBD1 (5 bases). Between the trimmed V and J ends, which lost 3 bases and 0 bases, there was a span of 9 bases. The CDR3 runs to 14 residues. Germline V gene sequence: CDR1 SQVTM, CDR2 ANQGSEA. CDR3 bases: TGCAGCGTTGAGGGGGGGAGCTCTGGAAACACCATATATTTT. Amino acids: CSVEGGSSGNTIYF.

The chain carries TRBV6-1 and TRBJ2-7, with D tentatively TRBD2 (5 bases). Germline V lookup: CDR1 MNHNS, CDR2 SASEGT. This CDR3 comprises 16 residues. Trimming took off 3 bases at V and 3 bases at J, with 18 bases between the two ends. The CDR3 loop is CASSERQLWRVYEQYF. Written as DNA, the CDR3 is TGTGCCAGCAGTGAGCGGCAGTTGTGGCGGGTCTACGAGCAGTACTTC.

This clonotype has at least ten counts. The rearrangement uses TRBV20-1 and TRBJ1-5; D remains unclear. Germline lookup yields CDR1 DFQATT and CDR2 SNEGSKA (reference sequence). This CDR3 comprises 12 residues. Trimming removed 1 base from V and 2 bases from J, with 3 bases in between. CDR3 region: CSARGGNQPQHF. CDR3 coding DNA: TGCAGTGCTAGAGGGGGCAATCAGCCCCAGCATTTT.

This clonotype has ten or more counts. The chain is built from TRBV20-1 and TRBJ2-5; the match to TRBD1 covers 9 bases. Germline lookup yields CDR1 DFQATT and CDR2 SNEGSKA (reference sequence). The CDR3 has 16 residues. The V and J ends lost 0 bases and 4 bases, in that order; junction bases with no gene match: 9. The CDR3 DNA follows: TGCAGTGCTAGAGATAGGTGGGGACAGGGAGGAGAGACCCAGTACTTC. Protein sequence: CSARDRWGQGGETQYF.

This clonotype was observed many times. CDR3 sequence reads: CSAVRGTDTQYF. CDR3 sequence (DNA): TGCAGTGCTGTAAGGGGGACAGATACGCAGTATTTT. This sequence joins TRBV20-1 and TRBJ2-3; perhaps TRBD1 as D (6 bases). This CDR3 is 12 amino acids long. Germline V CDR1 and CDR2: DFQATT, SNEGSKA (reference sequence). V lost 5 bases to trimming and J lost 3 bases, with 9 bases between them.

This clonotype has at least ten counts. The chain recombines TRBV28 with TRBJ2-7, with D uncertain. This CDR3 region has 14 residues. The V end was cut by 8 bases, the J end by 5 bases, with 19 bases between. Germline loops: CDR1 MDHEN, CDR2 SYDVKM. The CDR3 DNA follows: TGTGCCAGCGGCCTCTCACCCACAATCGACGAGCAGTACTTC. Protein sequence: CASGLSPTIDEQYF.

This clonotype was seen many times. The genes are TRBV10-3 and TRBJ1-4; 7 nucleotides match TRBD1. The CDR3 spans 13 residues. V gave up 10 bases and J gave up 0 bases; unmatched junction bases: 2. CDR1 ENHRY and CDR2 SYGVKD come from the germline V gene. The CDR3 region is CASTGATNEKLFF. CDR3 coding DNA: TGTGCCAGCACAGGGGCAACTAATGAAAAACTGTTTTTT.

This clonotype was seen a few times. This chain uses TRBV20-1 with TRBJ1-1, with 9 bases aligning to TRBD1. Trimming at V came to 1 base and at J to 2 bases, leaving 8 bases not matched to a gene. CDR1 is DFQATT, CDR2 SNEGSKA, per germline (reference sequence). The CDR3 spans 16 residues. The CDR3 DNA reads TGCAGTGCTAGAGCCCCGGACAGGGGACTTAACACTGAAGCTTTCTTT. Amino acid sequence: CSARAPDRGLNTEAFF.

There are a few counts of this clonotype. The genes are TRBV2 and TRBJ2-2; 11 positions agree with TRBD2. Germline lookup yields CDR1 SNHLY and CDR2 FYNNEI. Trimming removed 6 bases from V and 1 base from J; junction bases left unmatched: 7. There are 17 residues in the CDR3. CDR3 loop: CASSRGTSGLNTGELFF. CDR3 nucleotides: TGTGCCAGCAGCAGAGGGACTAGCGGCCTGAACACCGGGGAGCTGTTTTTT.

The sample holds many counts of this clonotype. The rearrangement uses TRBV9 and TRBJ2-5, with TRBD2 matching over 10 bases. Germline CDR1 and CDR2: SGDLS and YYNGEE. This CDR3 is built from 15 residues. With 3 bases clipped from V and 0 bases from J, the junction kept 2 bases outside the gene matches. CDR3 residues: CASSEGTSDQETQYF. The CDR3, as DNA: TGTGCCAGCAGCGAAGGGACTAGCGACCAAGAGACCCAGTACTTC.

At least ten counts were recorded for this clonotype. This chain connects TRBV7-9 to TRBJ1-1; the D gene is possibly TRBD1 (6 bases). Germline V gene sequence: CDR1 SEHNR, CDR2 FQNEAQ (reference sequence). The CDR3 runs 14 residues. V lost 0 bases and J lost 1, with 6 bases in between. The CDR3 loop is CASSLADRNTEAFF. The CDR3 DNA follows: TGTGCCAGCAGCTTAGCGGACAGGAACACTGAAGCTTTCTTT.

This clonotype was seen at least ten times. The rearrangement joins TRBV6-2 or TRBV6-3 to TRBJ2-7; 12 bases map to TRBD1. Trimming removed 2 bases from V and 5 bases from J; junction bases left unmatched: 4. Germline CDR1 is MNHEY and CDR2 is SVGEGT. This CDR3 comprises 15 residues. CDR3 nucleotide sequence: TGTGCCAGCAGTTACACTGGGACAGGGGGCCACGAGCAGTACGTC. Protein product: CASSYTGTGGHEQYV.

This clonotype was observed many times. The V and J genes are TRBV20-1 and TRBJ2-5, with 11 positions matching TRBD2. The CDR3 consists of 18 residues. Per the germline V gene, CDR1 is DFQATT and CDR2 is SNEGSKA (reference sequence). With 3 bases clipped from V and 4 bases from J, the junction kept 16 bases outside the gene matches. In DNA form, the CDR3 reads TGCAGTGCTAGGGACTCTCAGTTGGCGGGGACTAGCGGAGAGACCCAGTACTTC. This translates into CSARDSQLAGTSGETQYF.

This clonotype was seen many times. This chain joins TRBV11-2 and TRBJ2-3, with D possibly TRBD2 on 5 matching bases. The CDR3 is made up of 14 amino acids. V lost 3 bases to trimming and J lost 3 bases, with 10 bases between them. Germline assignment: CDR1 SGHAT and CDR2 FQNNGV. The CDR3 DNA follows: TGTGCCAGCAGCTTGGAACTAGTAACAGATACGCAGTATTTT. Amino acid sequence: CASSLELVTDTQYF. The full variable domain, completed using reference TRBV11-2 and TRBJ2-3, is EAGVAQSPRYKIIEKRQSVAFWCNPISGHATLYWYQQILGQGPKLLIQFQNNGVVDDSQLPKDRFSAERLKGVDSTLKIQPAKLEDSAVYLCASSLELVTDTQYFGPGTRLTVL.

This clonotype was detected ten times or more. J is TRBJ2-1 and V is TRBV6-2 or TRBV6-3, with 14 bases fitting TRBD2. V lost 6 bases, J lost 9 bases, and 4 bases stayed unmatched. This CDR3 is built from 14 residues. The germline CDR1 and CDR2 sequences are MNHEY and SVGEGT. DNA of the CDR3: TGTGCCAGCAGAGGGACTAGCGGGAGTGGTGAGCAGTTCTTC. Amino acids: CASRGTSGSGEQFF.

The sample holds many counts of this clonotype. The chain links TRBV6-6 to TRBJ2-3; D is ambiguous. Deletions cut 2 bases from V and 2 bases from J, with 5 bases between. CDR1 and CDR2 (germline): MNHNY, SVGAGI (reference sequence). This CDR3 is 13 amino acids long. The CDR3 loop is CASSYLTTDTQYF. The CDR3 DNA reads TGTGCCAGCAGTTACCTCACCACAGATACGCAGTATTTT.

DNA for the CDR3: TGTGCCAGCAGCCAAGAGGTCGGTACCACGACCGGGGAGCTGTTTTTT. It is translated as CASSQEVGTTTGELFF. The chain is built from TRBV3-1 and TRBJ2-2, with unresolved D. The CDR3 sequence is 16 residues long. CDR1 is LGHDT, CDR2 YNNKEL, per germline (reference sequence). V lost 0 bases and J lost 5, with 13 bases in between.

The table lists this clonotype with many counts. The CDR3 DNA sequence: TGTGCCAGCAGTAGCCTCAGGGGTCGTTCGATTAACTATGGCTACACCTTC. This sequence encodes CASSSLRGRSINYGYTF. The gene calls are TRBV12-3 or TRBV12-4 and TRBJ1-2, with D possibly matching TRBD1 (6 bases). V was clipped by 5 bases and J by 1 base, with 20 bases between them. The length of the CDR3 is 17 residues.

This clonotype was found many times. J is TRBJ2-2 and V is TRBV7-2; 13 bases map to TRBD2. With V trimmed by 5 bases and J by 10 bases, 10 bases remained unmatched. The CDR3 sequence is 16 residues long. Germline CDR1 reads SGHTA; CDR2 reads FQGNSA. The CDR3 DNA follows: TGTGCCAGCAGCCCGAGACTAGCGGGAGGTAAAGTGGAGCTGTTTTTT. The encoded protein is CASSPRLAGGKVELFF.

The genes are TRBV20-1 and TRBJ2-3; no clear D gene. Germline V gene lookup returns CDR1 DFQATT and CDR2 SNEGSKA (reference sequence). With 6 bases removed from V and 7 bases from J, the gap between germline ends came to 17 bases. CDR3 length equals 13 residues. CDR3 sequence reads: CSAKDGSLNTQYF. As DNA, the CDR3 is TGCAGTGCCAAGGACGGGTCGCTAAATACGCAGTATTTT.

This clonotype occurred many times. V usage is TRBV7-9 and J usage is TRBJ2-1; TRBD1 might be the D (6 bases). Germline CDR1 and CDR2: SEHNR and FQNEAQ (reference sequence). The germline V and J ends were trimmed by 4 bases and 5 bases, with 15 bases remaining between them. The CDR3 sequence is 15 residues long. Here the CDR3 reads CASSSLGARDNEQFF. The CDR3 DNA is TGTGCCAGCAGCTCCCTGGGGGCGCGGGACAATGAGCAGTTCTTC.

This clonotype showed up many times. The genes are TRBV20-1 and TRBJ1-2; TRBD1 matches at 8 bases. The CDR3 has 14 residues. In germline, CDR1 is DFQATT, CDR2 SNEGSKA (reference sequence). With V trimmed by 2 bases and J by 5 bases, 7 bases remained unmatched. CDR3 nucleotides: TGCAGTGCTAGACCAGGGGGCAAAGCGTATGGCTACACCTTC. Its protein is CSARPGGKAYGYTF.